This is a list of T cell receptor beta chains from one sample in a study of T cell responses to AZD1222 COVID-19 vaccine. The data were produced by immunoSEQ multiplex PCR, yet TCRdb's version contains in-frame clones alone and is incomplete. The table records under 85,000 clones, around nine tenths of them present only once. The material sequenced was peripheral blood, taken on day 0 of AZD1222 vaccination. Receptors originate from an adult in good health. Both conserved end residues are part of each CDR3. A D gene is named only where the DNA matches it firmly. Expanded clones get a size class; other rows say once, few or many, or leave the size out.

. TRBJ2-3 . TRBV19 CASSIFEGRNTQYF TGTGCCAGTAGTATTTTTGAGGGGCGAAATACGCAGTATTTT
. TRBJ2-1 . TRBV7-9 CASSPTSGREQFF TGTGCCAGCAGCCCGACTAGTGGGAGGGAGCAGTTCTTC
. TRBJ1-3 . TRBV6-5 CASRVTQGSGNTIYF TGTGCCAGCAGGGTTACCCAGGGAAGTGGAAACACCATATATTTT
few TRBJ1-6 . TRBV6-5 CASYRGLRSPLHF TGTGCCTCCTACCGGGGGTTGAGGTCACCCCTCCACTTT
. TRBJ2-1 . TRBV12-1 CASSSSNEQFF TGTGCCAGCAGCTCCTCGAATGAGCAGTTCTTC
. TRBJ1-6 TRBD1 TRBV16 CASSQWTGLSSPLHF TGTGCCAGCAGCCAATGGACAGGGTTGAGTTCACCCCTCCACTTT
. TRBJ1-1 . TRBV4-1 CASSQGYSHMNTEAFF TGCGCCAGCAGCCAAGGGTACAGTCACATGAACACTGAAGCTTTCTTT
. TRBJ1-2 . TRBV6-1 CASSEVAGGHGYTF TGTGCCAGCAGTGAAGTGGCGGGGGGCCATGGCTACACCTTC
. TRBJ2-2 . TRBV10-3 CAIAPGSNTGELFF TGTGCCATCGCCCCCGGGTCGAACACCGGGGAGCTGTTTTTT
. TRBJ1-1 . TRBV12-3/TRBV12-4 CASSSGVNTEAFF TGTGCCAGCAGTTCCGGGGTGAACACTGAAGCTTTCTTT
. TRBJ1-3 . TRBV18 CASSPDKVGNTIYF TGTGCCAGCTCCCCTGACAAAGTTGGAAACACCATATATTTT
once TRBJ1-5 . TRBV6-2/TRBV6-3 CASSYPELGIQPQHF TGTGCCAGCAGTTACCCCGAACTGGGTATTCAGCCCCAGCATTTT
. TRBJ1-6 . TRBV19 CASSIMAGNNSPLHF TGTGCCAGTAGTATAATGGCAGGGAATAATTCACCCCTCCACTTT
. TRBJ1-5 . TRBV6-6 CASSYGPYSNQPQHF TGTGCCAGCAGTTATGGACCATATAGCAATCAGCCCCAGCATTTT
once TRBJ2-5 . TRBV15 CATSRQQETQYF TGTGCCACCAGCAGACAGCAAGAGACCCAGTACTTC
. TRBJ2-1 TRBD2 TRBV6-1 CASSWTSGGAGEQFF TGTGCCAGCAGTTGGACTAGCGGGGGGGCCGGGGAGCAGTTCTTC
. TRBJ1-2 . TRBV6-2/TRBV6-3 CASSDGTFGYTF TGTGCCAGCAGTGACGGGACATTCGGCTACACCTTC
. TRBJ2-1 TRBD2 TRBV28 CASSIAGGRYNEQFF TGTGCCAGCAGTATAGCGGGGGGGAGATACAATGAGCAGTTCTTC
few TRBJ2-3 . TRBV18 CASSPGDSTQYF TGTGCCAGCTCACCAGGAGACAGTACGCAGTATTTT
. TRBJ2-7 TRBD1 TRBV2 CASGGSTGGSEQYF TGTGCCAGCGGTGGTAGTACAGGGGGGTCCGAGCAGTACTTC
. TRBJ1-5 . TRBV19 CASSMGGGQPQHF TGTGCCAGTAGTATGGGGGGTGGGCAGCCCCAGCATTTT
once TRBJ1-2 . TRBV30 CAWKAGRDYGYTF TGTGCCTGGAAAGCAGGGAGGGACTATGGCTACACCTTC
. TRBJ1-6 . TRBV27 CASSLVGERGNSPLHF TGTGCCAGCAGTTTAGTGGGGGAAAGAGGTAATTCACCCCTCCACTTT
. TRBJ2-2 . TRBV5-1 CASSPTPRTGELFF TGCGCCAGCAGTCCAACTCCTAGGACCGGGGAGCTGTTTTTT
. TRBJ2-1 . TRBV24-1 CATSDSGLAILRSNEQFF TGTGCCACCAGTGATTCGGGGCTAGCGATCTTACGTTCTAATGAGCAGTTCTTC
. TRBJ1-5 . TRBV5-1 CASSPMADQPQHF TGCGCCAGCAGCCCCATGGCAGATCAGCCCCAGCATTTT
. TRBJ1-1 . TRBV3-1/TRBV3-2 CASSLGGGGNTEAFF TGTGCCAGCAGCCTTGGGGGGGGTGGGAACACTGAAGCTTTCTTT
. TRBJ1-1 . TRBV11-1 CASSLRLNTEAFF TGTGCCAGCAGCTTAAGGCTGAACACTGAAGCTTTCTTT
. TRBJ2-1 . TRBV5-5 CASSLVGVVPNYNEQFF TGTGCCAGCAGCTTGGTTGGGGTCGTACCCAATTACAATGAGCAGTTCTTC
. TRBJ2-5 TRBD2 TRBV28 CASSLPGGGVPVTQYF TGTGCCAGCAGTTTACCTGGCGGGGGGGTACCGGTGACCCAGTACTTC
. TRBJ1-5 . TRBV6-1 CASSGGTLAGGNQPQHF TGTGCCAGCAGTGGTGGGACGCTAGCTGGAGGCAATCAGCCCCAGCATTTT
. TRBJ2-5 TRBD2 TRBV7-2 CASSLEVGLAGVKTQYF TGTGCCAGCAGCTTAGAAGTCGGACTAGCGGGGGTAAAGACCCAGTACTTC
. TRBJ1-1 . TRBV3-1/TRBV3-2 CASRGGSKPEAFF TGTGCCAGCCGGGGGGGGAGCAAGCCTGAAGCTTTCTTT
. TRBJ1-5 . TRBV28 CASTARDQPQHF TGTGCCAGCACCGCCCGAGATCAGCCCCAGCATTTT
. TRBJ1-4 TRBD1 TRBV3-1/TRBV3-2 CASSQDRGQHGEKLFF TGTGCCAGCAGCCAAGATAGGGGACAGCACGGGGAAAAACTGTTTTTT
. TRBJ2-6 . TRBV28 CASSSNPPGANVLTF TGTGCCAGCAGCTCTAATCCCCCTGGGGCCAACGTCCTGACTTTC
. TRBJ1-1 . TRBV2 CASGANTEAFF TGTGCCAGCGGGGCGAACACTGAAGCTTTCTTT
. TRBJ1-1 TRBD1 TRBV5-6 CASSPQGAVGTEAFF TGTGCCAGCAGCCCACAGGGGGCGGTCGGCACTGAAGCTTTCTTT
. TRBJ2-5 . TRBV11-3 CASSLSPGQETQYF TGTGCCAGCAGCTTATCTCCAGGACAAGAGACCCAGTACTTC
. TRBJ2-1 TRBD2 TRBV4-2 CASSWRGTSGNNEQFF TGTGCCAGCAGCTGGAGAGGGACTAGCGGGAACAATGAGCAGTTCTTC
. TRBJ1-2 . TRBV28 CASSSQAVGYTF TGTGCCAGCAGTTCCCAGGCAGTCGGCTACACCTTC
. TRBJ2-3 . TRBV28 CASSLGDPATDTQYF TGTGCCAGCAGTTTAGGAGACCCAGCCACAGATACGCAGTATTTT
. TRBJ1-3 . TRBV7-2 CASSLGGAGNTIYF TGTGCCAGCAGCTTAGGTGGGGCTGGAAACACCATATATTTT
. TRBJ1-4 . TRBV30 CAWSWRRGKLFF TGTGCCTGGAGTTGGAGGAGAGGAAAACTGTTTTTT
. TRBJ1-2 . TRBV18 CASSPPSVGGYDYTF TGTGCCAGCTCACCACCGAGTGTCGGAGGTTATGACTACACCTTC
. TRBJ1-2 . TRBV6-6 CASSSGANYGYTF TGTGCCAGCAGTTCAGGGGCTAACTATGGCTACACCTTC
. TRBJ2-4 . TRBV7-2 CASSLEAGNIQYF TGTGCCAGCAGCTTAGAGGCGGGGAACATTCAGTACTTC
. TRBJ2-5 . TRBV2 CASSSGGVETQYF TGTGCCAGCAGTTCCGGCGGGGTCGAGACCCAGTACTTC
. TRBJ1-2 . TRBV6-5 CASSYVGGRANYGYTF TGTGCCAGCAGTTACGTGGGGGGAAGGGCTAACTATGGCTACACCTTC
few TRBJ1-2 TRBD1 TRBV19 CASSIQTGNYGYTF TGTGCCAGTAGTATACAGACAGGGAACTATGGCTACACCTTC